Detailed here is one T cell receptor (beta chain). Its target is unknown. Germline CDR1 DFQATT, CDR2 SNEGSKA (reference sequence). V lost 3 bases and J lost 7, with 21 bases in between. This CDR3 region has 15 residues. These data are taken from a study of post-analysis software for immune sequencing data. General observations from the study: Significantly lower normalized Chao1 diversity was seen in multiple sclerosis patients than in controls. Controls had lower frequencies than patients of about 5 TRBV segments, which included TRBV5-6, TRBV5-1 and TRBV20-1.

Carried by the TCR beta cDNA libraries were unique molecular identifiers. One entry per CDR3 protein, called by TCRdb with MiXCR from the PCR reads. The data contain hundreds of thousands of distinct CDR3 sequences, approximately 60% of them singletons. The sequenced material came from blood. The TCR comes from a girl aged 2-15 years with multiple sclerosis. The chain is built from TRBV20-1 and TRBJ2-5, with TRBD2 as a possible D gene (7 bases). CDR3 DNA sequence: TGCAGTGCTAGTTGGGGGAGGGGGGCGTTTGGGACCCAGTACTTC. Amino acids: CSASWGRGAFGTQYF.